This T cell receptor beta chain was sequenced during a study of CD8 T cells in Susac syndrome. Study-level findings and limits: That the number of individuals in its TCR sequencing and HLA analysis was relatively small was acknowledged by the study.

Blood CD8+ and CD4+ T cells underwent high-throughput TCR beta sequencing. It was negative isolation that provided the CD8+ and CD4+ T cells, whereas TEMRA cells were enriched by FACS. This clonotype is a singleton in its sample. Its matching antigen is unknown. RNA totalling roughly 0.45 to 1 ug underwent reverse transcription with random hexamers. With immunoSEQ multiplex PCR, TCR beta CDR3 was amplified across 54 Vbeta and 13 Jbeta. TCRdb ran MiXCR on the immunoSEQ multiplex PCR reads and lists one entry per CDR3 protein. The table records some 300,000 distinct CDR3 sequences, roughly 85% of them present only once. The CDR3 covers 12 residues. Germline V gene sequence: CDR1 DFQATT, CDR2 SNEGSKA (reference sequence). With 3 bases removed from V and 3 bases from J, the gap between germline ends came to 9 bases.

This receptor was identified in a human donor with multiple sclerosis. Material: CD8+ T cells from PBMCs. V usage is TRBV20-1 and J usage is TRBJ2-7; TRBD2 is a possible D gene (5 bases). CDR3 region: CSARVEGYEQYF. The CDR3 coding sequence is TGCAGTGCTAGGGTCGAGGGCTACGAGCAGTACTTC.